This TCR beta chain was captured by sequencing in a study of T cells in Graves' hyperthyroidism and ophthalmopathy (dated by TCRdb to the late 2010s). The study in broad terms: Peripheral blood was collected at initial diagnosis, before any treatment. Once sampling was done, hyperthyroidism patients were given methimazole at a starting dose of 30 mg daily, whereas ophthalmopathy patients were given high-dose intravenous methylprednisolone. Thyroid tissue and blood T-cell repertoires from six Graves' hyperthyroidism patients were also compared in the study. To identify TCR V-J signatures that set the groups apart, the researchers used a discovery cohort of about a hundred patients, made up of 43 with Graves' ophthalmopathy and some 58 with stable Graves' hyperthyroidism. For training and testing, the 100 or so patients in the discovery cohort were randomly divided in a 7:3 ratio. Prospective prediction of ophthalmopathy was tested in an independent validation cohort of 18 hyperthyroidism patients and some 17 patients who later progressed to ophthalmopathy. The paper reports TCR Vbeta CDR3 sequencing of over 130 peripheral blood samples: under 45 ophthalmopathy, under 85 hyperthyroidism and around 17 progressor patients.

Overall results and qualifications from the work: In validation, progression to ophthalmopathy was predicted by the model with 70% to 71% sensitivity and 72% to 85% specificity, a median of approximately 6.5 months before onset. Blood samples also contained most of the expanded thyroid clonotypes (frequency above 0.001), which suggests that blood repertoires may reflect thyroid immune responses. A 13 V-J signature model separated ophthalmopathy from stable hyperthyroidism, with around 91% sensitivity and 81.08% specificity in cross-validation and 80%/75% in testing. No statistical method was used to fix the sample size in advance, and group allocation was not hidden from the investigators.

The table lists this clonotype with many counts. Its recognized antigen is unknown. Base qualities were left out, and no much larger clone turns up one base away. In the ophthalmopathy patients, disease was moderately to severely active, with a Clinical Activity Score of 3 or more, a NOSPECS grade of 4 or more, and a duration of less than 3 months. Any patient with an uncontrolled infection, another autoimmune disease, pregnancy or lactation was excluded. Diagnoses were established on the basis of clinical symptoms, serum thyroxine and TRAb, thyroid ultrasound, and orbital computed tomography. PBMCs were separated from 8 to 10 ml of fresh peripheral blood using Ficoll-Paque density gradient centrifugation. Total RNA was extracted with Trizol reagent, and quality was checked on an Agilent 2100 Bioanalyzer. The TCR beta CDR3 regions were amplified from RNA transcripts. A first-round RT-PCR of the TCR CDR3 used the HTBI primer set with the Qiagen OneStep RT-PCR kit. Libraries were constructed in a second round of multiplex PCR, after which size selection and purification were performed. Sequencing of the libraries was done on an Illumina HiSeq2000 using paired-end 100 bp reads. Per the original workflow: Raw data were processed with SOAPnuke, discarding reads with adapters, uncalled bases, mean Phred below 15, or no exact constant-primer or identifier match. High-quality paired reads were merged with COPE v1.2.5, and unique nucleotide sequences were defined as clonotypes. Clonotypes were aligned to IMGT TRBV, TRBD and TRBJ reference segments using MiTCR v1.1. Only V-J combinations with frequency above 0.0001, covering about 99% of repertoires, were analysed. The TCS score was defined as F50 (clonal expansion) divided by E x V (chaos), with BLOSUM62-based TCRdist calculated between CDR3 peptides within each V-J. Welch's t-statistics and random forest reduced around 510 V-J features to some 14, which were used in a naive Bayes classifier (R e1071). TCRdb reran the public reads through fastp at Q25 and MiXCR, keeping productive beta chains. Every distinct CDR3 protein forms one entry, paired with its most common genes and DNA. It is TCRdb's table, rather than the study itself, that gives the V and J calls and clone size. The sample table lists approximately 400,000 distinct CDR3 sequences, approximately 17% of them with a count of one. In total, the top ten clones hold around 40% of the sample.

The CDR3 measures 15 amino acids from cysteine to phenylalanine. Only the CDR3 part of the read is kept: 45 bases, read in frame from the first base. CDR1 is given as LGHDT and CDR2 as YNNKEL, both from the germline V gene (reference sequence). The junction shows trimming of 2 bases on V and 0 bases on J, plus 8 bases between the germline ends. The sequenced sample was blood. This receptor was taken from a man aged 18-30 years with Graves' ophthalmopathy. Recombination linked TRBV3-1 to TRBJ1-3; the D gene identity is not certain. The DNA reads as follows: TGTGCCAGCAGCCAAATACCGGCCTCTGGAAACACCATATATTTT. This translates into CASSQIPASGNTIYF.